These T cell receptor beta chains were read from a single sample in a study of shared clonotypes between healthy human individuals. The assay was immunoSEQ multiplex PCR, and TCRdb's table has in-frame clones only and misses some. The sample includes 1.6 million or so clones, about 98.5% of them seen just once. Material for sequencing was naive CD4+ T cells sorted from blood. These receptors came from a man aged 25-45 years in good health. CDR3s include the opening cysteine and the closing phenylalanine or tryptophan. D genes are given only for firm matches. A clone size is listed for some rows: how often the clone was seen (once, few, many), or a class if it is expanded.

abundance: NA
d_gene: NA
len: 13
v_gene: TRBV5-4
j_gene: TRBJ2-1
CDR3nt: TGTGCCAGCAGCTTGGGCGGGGTTAACGAGCAGTTCTTC
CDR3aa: CASSLGGVNEQFF

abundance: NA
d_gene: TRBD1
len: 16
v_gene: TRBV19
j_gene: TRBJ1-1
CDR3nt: TGTGCCAGTAGGGGGACAGGGGGTAGTCCGACCCGTGAAGCTTTCTTT
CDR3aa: CASRGTGGSPTREAFF

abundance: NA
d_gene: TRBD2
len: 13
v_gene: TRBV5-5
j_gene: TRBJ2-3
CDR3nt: TGTGCCAGCAGCTCCAGCGGGGCAGATACGCAGTATTTT
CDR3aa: CASSSSGADTQYF

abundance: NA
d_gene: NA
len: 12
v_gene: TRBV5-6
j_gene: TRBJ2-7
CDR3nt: TGTGCCAGCAGCTGGGCCTCAGGGGAGCAGTACTTC
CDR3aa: CASSWASGEQYF

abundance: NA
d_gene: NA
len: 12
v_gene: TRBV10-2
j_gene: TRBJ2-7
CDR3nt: TGCGCCAGCAGTGTCGGGTCCTACGAGCAGTACTTC
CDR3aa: CASSVGSYEQYF

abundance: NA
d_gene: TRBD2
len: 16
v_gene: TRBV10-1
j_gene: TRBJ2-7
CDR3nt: TGCGCCAGAGGGACTAGCGGGAGGCCGGACTCCTACGAGCAGTACTTC
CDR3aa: CARGTSGRPDSYEQYF

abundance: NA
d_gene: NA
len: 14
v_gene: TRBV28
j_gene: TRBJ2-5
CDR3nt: TGTGCCAGCAGTTTCGCGCCGGGGCTGGAGACCCAGTACTTC
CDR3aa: CASSFAPGLETQYF

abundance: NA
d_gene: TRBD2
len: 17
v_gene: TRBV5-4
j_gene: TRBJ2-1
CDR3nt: TGTGCCAGCAGCTTGGTGGGACTAGCGGGAGCTCGGTATGAGCAGTTCTTC
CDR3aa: CASSLVGLAGARYEQFF

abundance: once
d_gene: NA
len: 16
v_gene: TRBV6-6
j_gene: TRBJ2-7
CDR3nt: TGTGCCAGCAGTGGCCCGGGCGAGTCCCCAACCTACGAGCAGTACTTC
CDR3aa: CASSGPGESPTYEQYF

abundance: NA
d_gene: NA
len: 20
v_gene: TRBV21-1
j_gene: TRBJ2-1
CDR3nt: TGTGCCAGCAGCAAAGGCAAAGATCAGGGGGACAAGAGCTCCTACAATGAGCAGTTCTTC
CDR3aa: CASSKGKDQGDKSSYNEQFF

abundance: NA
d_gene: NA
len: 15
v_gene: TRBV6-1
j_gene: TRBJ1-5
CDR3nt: TGTGCCAGCAGTGAAGCGCGGGGTAGCAATCAGCCCCAGCATTTT
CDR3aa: CASSEARGSNQPQHF

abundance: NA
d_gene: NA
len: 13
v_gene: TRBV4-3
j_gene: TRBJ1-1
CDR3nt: TGCGCCAGCAGCCAGGTCATGAACACTGAAGCTTTCTTT
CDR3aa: CASSQVMNTEAFF

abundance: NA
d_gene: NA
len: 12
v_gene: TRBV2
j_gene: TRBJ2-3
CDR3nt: TGTGCCAGCGGGAAATACACAGATACGCAGTATTTT
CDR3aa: CASGKYTDTQYF

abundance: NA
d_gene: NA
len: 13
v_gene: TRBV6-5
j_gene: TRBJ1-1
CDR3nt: TGTGCCAGCAGTCAAAGCGAGTACACTGAAGCTTTCTTT
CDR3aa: CASSQSEYTEAFF

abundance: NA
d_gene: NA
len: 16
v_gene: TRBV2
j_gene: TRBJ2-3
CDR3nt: TGTGCCAGCAGTGAAACTGGGGCAGGCGGCACAGATACGCAGTATTTT
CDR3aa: CASSETGAGGTDTQYF

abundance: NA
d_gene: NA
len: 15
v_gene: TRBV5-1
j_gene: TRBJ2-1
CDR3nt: TGCGCCAGCAGCTTGGATGGTCGCTCGGGCAATGAGCAGTTCTTC
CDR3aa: CASSLDGRSGNEQFF

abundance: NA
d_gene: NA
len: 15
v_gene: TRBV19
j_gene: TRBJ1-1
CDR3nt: TGTGCCAGTAGTTCAACAGGGATCCCTGTTGTAGAAGCTTTCTTT
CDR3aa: CASSSTGIPVVEAFF

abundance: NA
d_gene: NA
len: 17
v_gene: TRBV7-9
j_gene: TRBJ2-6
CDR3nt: TGTGCCAGCAGCTTAAGCACAGGGAGGTCTGGGGCCAACGTCCTGACTTTC
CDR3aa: CASSLSTGRSGANVLTF

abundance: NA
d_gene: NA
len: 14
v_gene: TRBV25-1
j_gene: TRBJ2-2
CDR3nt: TGTGCCAGCAGTCCCCGGTCCAACACCGGGGAGCTGTTTTTT
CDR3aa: CASSPRSNTGELFF

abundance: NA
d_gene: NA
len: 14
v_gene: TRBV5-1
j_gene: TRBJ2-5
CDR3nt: TGCGCCAGCAGCTTGTCCCTGAGTGGAGAGACCCAGTACTTC
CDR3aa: CASSLSLSGETQYF

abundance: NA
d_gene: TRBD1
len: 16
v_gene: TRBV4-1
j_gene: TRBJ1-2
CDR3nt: TGCGCCAGCAGCCAGCAGACAGGGGGCGCGGACTATGGCTACACCTTC
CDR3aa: CASSQQTGGADYGYTF

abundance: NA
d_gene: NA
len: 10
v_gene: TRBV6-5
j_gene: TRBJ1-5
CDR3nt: TGTGCCGCTGGGGGTCAGCCCCAGCATTTT
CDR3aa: CAAGGQPQHF

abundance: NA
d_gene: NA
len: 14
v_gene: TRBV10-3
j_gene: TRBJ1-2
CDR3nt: TGTGCCATCAGTGAGTCACAGGGCAACTATGGCTACACCTTC
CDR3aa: CAISESQGNYGYTF

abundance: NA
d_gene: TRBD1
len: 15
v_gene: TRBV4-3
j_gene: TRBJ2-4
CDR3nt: TGCGCCAGCAGCCCCACATGGACAGGGGAAAACATTCAGTACTTC
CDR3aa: CASSPTWTGENIQYF

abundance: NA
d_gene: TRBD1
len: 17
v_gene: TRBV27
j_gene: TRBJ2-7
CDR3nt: TGTGCCAGCAGCCGACTGGGGCGACAGGGTGGTAACCACGAGCAGTACTTC
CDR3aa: CASSRLGRQGGNHEQYF

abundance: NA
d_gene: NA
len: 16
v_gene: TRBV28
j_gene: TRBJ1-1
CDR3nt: TGTGCCAGCAGTCCTACGGCGAGGGGCGACAACACTGAAGCTTTCTTT
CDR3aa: CASSPTARGDNTEAFF

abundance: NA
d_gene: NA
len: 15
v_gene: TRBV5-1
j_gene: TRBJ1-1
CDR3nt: TGCGCCAGCAGCGGAACTACGACAGTGAACACTGAAGCTTTCTTT
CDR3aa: CASSGTTTVNTEAFF

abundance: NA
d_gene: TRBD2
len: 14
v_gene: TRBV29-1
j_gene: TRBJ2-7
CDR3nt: TGCAGCGTTGCGGCGAGACTAGCGGGAGACGAGCAGTACTTC
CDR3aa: CSVAARLAGDEQYF

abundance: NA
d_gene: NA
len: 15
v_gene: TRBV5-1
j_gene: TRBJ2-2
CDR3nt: TGCGCCAGCAGCCCCAGGGGGGTCGGGACCGGGGAGCTGTTTTTT
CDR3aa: CASSPRGVGTGELFF

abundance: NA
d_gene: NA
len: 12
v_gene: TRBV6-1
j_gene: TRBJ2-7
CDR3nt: TGTGCCAGCAGTGTTCGGAACTACGAGCAGTACTTC
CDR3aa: CASSVRNYEQYF

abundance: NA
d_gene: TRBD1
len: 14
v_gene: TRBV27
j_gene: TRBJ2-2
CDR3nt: TGTGCCAGCAGTCAAAGACAGGGTCCCGGGGAGCTGTTTTTT
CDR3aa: CASSQRQGPGELFF

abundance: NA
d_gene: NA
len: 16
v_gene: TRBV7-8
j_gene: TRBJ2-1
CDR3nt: TGTGCCAGCAGCTTAGTCCTAGCGCCGATGAAGGGTGAGCAGTTCTTC
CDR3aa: CASSLVLAPMKGEQFF

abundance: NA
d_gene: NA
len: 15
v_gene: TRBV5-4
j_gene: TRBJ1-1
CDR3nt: TGTGCCAGCAGCTTGGGGCGAGGGATGAACACTGAAGCTTTCTTT
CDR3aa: CASSLGRGMNTEAFF

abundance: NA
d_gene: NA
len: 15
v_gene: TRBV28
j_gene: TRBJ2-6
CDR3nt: TGTGCCAGCAGTGGGGGGCTCCCCTTGCTCAACGTCCTGACTTTC
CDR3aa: CASSGGLPLLNVLTF

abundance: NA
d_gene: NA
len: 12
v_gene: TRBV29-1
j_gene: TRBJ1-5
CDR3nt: TGCAGCGTTGGACACAAGGATCAGCCCCAGCATTTT
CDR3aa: CSVGHKDQPQHF

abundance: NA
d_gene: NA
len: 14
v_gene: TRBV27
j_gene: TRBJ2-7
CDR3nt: TGTGCCAGCAGTTTAGTTGTCGGTAACTACGAGCAGTACTTC
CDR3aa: CASSLVVGNYEQYF

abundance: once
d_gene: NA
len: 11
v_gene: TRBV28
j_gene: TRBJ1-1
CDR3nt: TGTGCCAGCAGTTTTAACACTGAAGCTTTCTTT
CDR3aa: CASSFNTEAFF

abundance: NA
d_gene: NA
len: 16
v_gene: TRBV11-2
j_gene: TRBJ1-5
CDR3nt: TGTGCCAGCAGCTCGCCGGGACAAAATAGCAATCAGCCCCAGCATTTT
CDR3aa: CASSSPGQNSNQPQHF

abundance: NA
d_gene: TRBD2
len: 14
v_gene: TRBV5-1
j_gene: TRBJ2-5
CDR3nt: TGCGCCAGCAGCCGATTAGCGGGCCAAGAGACCCAGTACTTC
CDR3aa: CASSRLAGQETQYF

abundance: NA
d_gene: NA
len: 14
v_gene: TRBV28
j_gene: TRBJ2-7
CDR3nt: TGTGCCAGCAGTCCGGGACTCTACTCCTACGAGCAGTACTTC
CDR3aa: CASSPGLYSYEQYF

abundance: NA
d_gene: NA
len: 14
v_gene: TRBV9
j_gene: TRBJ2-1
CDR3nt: TGTGCCAGCAGCGGCCGGGCCCTGCCGTCTGAGCAGTTCTTC
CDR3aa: CASSGRALPSEQFF

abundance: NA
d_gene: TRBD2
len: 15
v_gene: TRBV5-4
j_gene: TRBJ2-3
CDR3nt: TGTGCCAGCAGCCAGAGGGGACTAGCATTAGATACGCAGTATTTT
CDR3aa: CASSQRGLALDTQYF

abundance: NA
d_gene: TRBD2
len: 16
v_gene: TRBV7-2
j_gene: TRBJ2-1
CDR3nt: TGTGCCAGCAGCTTAGGCTTTAGCGGGACGCGAAATGAGCAGTTCTTC
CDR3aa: CASSLGFSGTRNEQFF

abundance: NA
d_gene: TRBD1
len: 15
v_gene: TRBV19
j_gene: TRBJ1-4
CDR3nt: TGTGCCAGTAGTATATCAAGACAGGGGAATGAAAAACTGTTTTTT
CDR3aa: CASSISRQGNEKLFF

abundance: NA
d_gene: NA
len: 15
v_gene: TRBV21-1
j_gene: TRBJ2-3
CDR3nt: TGTGCCAGCAGCAAGACAGGGGTGGGCACAGATACGCAGTATTTT
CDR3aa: CASSKTGVGTDTQYF

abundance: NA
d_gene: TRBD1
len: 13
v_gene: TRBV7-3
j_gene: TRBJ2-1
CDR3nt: TGTGCCAGCAGCCGCGGACAGGCCAATGAGCAGTTCTTC
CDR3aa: CASSRGQANEQFF

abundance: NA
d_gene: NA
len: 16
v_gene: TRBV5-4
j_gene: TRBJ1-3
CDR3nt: TGTGCCAGCAGCTTGGCCTCTGGCAACTCTGGAAACACCATATATTTT
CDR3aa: CASSLASGNSGNTIYF

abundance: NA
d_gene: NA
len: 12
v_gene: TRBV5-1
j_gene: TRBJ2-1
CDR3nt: TGCGCCAGCAGCTTGGAAGGGATCCAGCAGTTCTTC
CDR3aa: CASSLEGIQQFF

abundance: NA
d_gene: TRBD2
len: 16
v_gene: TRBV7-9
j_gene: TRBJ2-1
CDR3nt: TGTGCCAGCAGCTTAGCTGCGGGAGGTATTTACAATGAGCAGTTCTTC
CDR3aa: CASSLAAGGIYNEQFF

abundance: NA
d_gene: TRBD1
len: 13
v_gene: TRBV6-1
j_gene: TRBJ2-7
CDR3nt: TGTGCCAGTGAACTTGACAGGGACTACGAGCAGTACTTC
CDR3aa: CASELDRDYEQYF

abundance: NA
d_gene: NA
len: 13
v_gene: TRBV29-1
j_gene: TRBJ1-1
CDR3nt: TGCAGCGTTATGGTAAGGTCTGGGTCTGAAGCTTTCTTT
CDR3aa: CSVMVRSGSEAFF

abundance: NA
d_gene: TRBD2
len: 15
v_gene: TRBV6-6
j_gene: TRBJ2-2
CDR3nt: TGTGCCAGCAGTTGGGGACTAGCGAACACCGGGGAGCTGTTTTTT
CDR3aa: CASSWGLANTGELFF

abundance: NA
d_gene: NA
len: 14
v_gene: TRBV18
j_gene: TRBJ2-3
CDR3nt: TGTGCCAGCTCACCCCCAAGGACGGAGGATACGCAGTATTTT
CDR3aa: CASSPPRTEDTQYF

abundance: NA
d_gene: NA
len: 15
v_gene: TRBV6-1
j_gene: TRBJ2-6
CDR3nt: TGTGCCAGCAGTGAAGAATCAACCGGGGCCAACGTCCTGACTTTC
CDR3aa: CASSEESTGANVLTF

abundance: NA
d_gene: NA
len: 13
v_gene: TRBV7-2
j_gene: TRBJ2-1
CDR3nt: TGTGCCAGCAGCCTCGGACGCTACAATGAGCAGTTCTTC
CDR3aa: CASSLGRYNEQFF

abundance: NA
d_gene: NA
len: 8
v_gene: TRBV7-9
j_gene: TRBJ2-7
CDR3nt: TGTGCCAGCAGCTTACCCCACTTC
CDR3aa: CASSLPHF

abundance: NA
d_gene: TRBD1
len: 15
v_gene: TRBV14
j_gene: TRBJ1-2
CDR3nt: TGTGCCAGCAGCCAAGAGACAGGGGTGGACTATGGCTACACCTTC
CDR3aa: CASSQETGVDYGYTF

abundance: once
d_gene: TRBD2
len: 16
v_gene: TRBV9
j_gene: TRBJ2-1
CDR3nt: TGTGCCAGCAGCGTATTGGGCAAGCGGGAGTTCAATGAGCAGTTCTTC
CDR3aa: CASSVLGKREFNEQFF

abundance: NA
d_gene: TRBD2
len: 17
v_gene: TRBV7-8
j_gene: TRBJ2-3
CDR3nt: TGTGCCAGCAGCTTCGTCATGCGGGGAGGGAACACAGATACGCAGTATTTT
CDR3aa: CASSFVMRGGNTDTQYF